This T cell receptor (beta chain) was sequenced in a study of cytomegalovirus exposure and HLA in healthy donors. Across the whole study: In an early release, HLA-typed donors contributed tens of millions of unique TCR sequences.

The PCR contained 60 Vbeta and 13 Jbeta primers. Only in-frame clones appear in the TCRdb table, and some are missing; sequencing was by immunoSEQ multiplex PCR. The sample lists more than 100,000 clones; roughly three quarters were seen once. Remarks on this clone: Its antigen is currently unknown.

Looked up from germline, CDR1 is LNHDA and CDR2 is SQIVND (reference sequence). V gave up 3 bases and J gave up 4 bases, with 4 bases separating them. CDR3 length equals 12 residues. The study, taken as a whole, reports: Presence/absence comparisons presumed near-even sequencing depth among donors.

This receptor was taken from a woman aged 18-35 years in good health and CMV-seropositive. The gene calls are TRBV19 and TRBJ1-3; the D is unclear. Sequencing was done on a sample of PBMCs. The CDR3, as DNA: TGTGCCAGTAGTATCTTGGGAAACACCATATATTTT. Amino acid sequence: CASSILGNTIYF.